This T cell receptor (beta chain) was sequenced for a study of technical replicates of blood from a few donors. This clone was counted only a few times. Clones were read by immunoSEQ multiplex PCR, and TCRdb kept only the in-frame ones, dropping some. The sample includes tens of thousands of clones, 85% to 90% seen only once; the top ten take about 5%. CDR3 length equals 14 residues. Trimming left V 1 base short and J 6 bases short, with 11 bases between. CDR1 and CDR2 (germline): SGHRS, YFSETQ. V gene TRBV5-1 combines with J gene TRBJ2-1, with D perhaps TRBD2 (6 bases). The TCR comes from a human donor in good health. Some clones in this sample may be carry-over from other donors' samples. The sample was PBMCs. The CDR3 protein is CASSLSGGFNEQFF. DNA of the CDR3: TGCGCCAGCAGCTTGTCTGGGGGGTTCAATGAGCAGTTCTTC.